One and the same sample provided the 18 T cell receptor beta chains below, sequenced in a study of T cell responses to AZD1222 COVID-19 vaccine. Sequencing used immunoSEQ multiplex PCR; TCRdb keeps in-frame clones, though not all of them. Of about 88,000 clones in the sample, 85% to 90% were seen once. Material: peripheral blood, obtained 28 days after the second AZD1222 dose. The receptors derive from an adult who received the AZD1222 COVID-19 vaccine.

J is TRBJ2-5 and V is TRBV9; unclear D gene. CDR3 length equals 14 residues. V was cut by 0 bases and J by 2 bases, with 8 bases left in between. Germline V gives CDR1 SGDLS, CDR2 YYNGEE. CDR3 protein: CASSVGHTQETQYF. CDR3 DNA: TGTGCCAGCAGCGTAGGGCACACTCAAGAGACCCAGTACTTC.

CDR3 in amino acids: CASSAGQGALDGYTF. Here the CDR3 DNA reads TGCGCCAGCAGCGCGGGACAGGGGGCCTTGGATGGCTACACCTTC. The gene calls are TRBV5-1 and TRBJ1-2; TRBD1 aligns across 12 bases. With 4 bases clipped from V and 6 bases from J, the junction kept 7 bases outside the gene matches. The germline gives CDR1 SGHRS, CDR2 YFSETQ. The CDR3 covers 15 residues.

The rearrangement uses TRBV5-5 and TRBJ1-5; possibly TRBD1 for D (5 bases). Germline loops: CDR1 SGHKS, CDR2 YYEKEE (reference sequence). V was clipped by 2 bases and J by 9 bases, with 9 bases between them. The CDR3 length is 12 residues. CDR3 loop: CASSFNQGPQHF. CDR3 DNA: TGTGCCAGCAGCTTTAATCAGGGGCCCCAGCATTTT.

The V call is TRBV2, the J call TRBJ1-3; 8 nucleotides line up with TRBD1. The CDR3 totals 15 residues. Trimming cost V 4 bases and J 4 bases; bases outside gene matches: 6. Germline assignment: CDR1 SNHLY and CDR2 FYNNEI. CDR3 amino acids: CASSVFDRGGNTIYF. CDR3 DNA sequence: TGTGCCAGCAGTGTCTTTGACAGGGGAGGAAACACCATATATTTT.

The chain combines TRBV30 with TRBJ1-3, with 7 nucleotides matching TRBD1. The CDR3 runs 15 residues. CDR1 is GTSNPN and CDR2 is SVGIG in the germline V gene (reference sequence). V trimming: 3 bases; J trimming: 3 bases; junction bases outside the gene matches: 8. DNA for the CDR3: TGTGCCTGGAGGGCAGACAGGGTCGGTGGAAACACCATATATTTT. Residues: CAWRADRVGGNTIYF.

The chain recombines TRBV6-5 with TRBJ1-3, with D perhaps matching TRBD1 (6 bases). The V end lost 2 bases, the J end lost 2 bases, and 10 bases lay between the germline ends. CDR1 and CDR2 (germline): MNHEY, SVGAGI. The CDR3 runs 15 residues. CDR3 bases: TGTGCCAGCAGTTACAGCCGGACAGCTGGAAACACCATATATTTT. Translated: CASSYSRTAGNTIYF.

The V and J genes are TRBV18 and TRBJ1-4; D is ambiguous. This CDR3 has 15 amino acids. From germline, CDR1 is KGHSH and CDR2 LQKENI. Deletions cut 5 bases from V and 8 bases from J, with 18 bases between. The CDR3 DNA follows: TGTGCCAGCTCAAACGGAGGCTCCACAAACGAAAAACTGTTTTTT. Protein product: CASSNGGSTNEKLFF.

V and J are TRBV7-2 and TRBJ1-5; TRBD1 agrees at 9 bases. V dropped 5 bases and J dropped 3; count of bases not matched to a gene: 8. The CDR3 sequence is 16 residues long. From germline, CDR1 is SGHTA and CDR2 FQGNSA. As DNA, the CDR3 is TGTGCCAGCAGCGGACAGGGGACAGGGAACAATCAGCCCCAGCATTTT. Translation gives CASSGQGTGNNQPQHF.

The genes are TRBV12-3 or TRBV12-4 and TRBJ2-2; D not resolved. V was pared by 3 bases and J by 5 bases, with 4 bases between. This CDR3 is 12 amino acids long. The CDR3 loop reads CASSFTTGELFF. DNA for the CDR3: TGTGCCAGCAGTTTTACGACCGGGGAGCTGTTTTTT.

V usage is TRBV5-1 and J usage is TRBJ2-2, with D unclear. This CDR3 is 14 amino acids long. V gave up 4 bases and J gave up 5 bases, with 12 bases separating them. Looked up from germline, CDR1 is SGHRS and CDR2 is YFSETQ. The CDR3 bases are TGCGCCAGCAGCCATTACACGAGTACCGGGGAGCTGTTTTTT. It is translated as CASSHYTSTGELFF.

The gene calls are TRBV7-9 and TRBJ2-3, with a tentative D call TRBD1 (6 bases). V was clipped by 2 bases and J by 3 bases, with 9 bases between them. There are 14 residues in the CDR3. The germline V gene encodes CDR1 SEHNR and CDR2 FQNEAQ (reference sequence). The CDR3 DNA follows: TGTGCCAGCAGCTTAAGCAGGGGAACAGATACGCAGTATTTT. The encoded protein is CASSLSRGTDTQYF. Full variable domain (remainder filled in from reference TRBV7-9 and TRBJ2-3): DTGVSQNPRHKITKRGQNVTFRCDPISEHNRLYWYRQTLGQGPEFLTYFQNEAQLEKSRLLSDRFSAERPKGSFSTLEIQRTEQGDSAMYLCASSLSRGTDTQYFGPGTRLTVL.

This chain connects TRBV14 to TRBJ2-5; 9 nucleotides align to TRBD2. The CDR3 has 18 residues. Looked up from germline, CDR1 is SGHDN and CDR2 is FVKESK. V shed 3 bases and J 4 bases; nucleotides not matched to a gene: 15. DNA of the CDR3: TGTGCCAGCAGCCACAACCCGGGACTAGCTTTTACCAGAGAGACCCAGTACTTC. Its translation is CASSHNPGLAFTRETQYF.

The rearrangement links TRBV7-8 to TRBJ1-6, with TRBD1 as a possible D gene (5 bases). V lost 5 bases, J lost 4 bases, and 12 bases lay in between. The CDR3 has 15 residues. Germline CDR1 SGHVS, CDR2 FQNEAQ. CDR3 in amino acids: CASSRDSLYNSPLHF. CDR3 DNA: TGTGCCAGCAGCCGAGACAGCCTTTATAATTCACCCCTCCACTTT.

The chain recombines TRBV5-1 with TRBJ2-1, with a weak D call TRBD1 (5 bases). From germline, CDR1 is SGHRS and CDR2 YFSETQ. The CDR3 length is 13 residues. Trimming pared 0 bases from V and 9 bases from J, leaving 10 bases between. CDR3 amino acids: CASSLEGVSEQFF. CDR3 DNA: TGCGCCAGCAGCTTGGAAGGGGTGAGTGAGCAGTTCTTC.

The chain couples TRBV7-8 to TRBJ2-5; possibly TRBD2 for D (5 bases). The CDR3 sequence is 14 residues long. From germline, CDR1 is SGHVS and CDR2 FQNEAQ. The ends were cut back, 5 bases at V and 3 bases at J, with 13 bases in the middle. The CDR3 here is CASSPWTFKETQYF. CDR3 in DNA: TGTGCCAGCAGCCCTTGGACTTTCAAAGAGACCCAGTACTTC.

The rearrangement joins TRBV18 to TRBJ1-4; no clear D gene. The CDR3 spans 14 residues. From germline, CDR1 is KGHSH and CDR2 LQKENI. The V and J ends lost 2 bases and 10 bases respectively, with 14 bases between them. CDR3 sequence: CASSPRAGEGKLFF. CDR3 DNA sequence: TGTGCCAGCTCACCAAGAGCAGGTGAAGGAAAACTGTTTTTT.

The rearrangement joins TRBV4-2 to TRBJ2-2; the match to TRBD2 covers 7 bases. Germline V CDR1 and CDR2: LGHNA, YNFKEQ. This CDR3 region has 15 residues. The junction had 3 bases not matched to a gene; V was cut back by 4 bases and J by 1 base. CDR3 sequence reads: CASSRRGGNTGELFF. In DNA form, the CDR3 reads TGTGCCAGCAGCCGTCGCGGGGGGAACACCGGGGAGCTGTTTTTT.

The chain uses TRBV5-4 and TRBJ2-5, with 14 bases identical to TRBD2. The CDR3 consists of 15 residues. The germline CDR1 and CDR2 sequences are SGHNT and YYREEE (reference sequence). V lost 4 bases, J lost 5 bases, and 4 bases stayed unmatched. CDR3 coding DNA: TGTGCCAGCAGCGAAAGACTAGCGGGGGGGGAGACCCAGTACTTC. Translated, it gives CASSERLAGGETQYF.